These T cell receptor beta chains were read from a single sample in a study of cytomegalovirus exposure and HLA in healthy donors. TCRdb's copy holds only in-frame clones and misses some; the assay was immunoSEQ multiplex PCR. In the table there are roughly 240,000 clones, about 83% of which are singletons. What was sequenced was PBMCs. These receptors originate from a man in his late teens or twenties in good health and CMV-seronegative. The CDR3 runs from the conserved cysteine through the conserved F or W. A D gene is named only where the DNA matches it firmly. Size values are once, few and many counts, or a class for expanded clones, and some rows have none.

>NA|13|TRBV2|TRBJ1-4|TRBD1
TGTGCCTCACGACAGGGGGAATGGGAAAAACTGTTTTTT
CASRQGEWEKLFF
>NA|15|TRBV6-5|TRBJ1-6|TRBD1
TGTGCCAGCAGTGGCACCGGGACAGGGGTTTCACCCCTCCACTTT
CASSGTGTGVSPLHF
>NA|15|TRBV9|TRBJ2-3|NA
TGTGCCAGCAGCGTAATTGGACTGAGCACAGATACGCAGTATTTT
CASSVIGLSTDTQYF
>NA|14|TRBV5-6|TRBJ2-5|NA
TGTGCCAGCAGCTTTGGGACACCCTCAGAGACCCAGTACTTC
CASSFGTPSETQYF
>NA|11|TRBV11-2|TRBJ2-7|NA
TGTGCCAGCAGCTTAATAAACGAGCAGTACTTC
CASSLINEQYF
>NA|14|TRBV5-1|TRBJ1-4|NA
TGCGCCAGCAGCTTGTCAGGGGTCAATGAAAAACTGTTTTTT
CASSLSGVNEKLFF
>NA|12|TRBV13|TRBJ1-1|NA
TGTGCCAGCAGTTTCAGGGCCACTGAAGCTTTCTTT
CASSFRATEAFF
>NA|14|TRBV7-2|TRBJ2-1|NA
TGTGCCAGCAGTCCGGGACTTTCCTACAATGAGCAGTTCTTC
CASSPGLSYNEQFF
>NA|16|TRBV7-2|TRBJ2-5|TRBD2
TGTGCCAGCAGCTCCCGGACTAGCGGGAGGATAGAGACCCAGTACTTC
CASSSRTSGRIETQYF
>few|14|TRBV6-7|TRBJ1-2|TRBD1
TGTGCCAGCAGTTACCCGACAGGGTTATATGGCTACACCTTC
CASSYPTGLYGYTF
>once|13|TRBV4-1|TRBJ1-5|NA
TGCGCCAGCAGCCAAGGTCACCCTATGGCCCAGCATTTT
CASSQGHPMAQHF
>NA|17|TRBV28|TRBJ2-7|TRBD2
TGTGCCAGCAGTTTGTTCGGAGCGGGGGAGCCCTTTGGGGAGCAGTACTTC
CASSLFGAGEPFGEQYF
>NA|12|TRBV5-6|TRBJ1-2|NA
TGTGCCAGCAGCTTGGGAGGGAATGGCTACACCTTC
CASSLGGNGYTF
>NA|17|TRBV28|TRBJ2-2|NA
TGTGCCAGCAGTTTACGGGAGAGCAGGGAGGACACCGGGGAGCTGTTTTTT
CASSLRESREDTGELFF
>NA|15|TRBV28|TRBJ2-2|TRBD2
TGTGCCAGCAGTCCGTCTGGGCGGGAGGGCCGTGGGACGTTTTTT
CASSPSGREGRGTFF
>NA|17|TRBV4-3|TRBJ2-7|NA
TGCGCCAGCAGCCAAGACTATCCGGGACATACTTACTACGAGCAGTACTTC
CASSQDYPGHTYYEQYF
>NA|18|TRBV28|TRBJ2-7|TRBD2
TGTGCCAGCAGTTTGGGACTAGCGGGAGGCCCGTCTTCCTACGAGCAGTACTTC
CASSLGLAGGPSSYEQYF
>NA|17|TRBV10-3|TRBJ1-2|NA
TGTGCCATCAGTGAGTCGGGTACAGGGAGCACTAACTATGGCTACACCTTC
CAISESGTGSTNYGYTF
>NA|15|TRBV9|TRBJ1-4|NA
TGTGCCAGCAGCACCAGACAGTCCGTAAATGAAAAACTGTTTTTT
CASSTRQSVNEKLFF
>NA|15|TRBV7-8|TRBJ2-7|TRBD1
TGTGCCAGCAGCTTAGGTGGACAGGGCGACTACGAGCAGTACTTC
CASSLGGQGDYEQYF
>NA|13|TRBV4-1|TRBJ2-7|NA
TGCGCCAGCAGCCAAGGTTCCTCGTACGAGCAGTACTTC
CASSQGSSYEQYF
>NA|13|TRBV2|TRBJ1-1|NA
TGTGCCAGCAGGAAACCAGGGGAAGGAGGAGCTTTCTTT
CASRKPGEGGAFF
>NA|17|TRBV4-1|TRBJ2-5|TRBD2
TGCGCCAGCAGCCTGGGACTAGCGGGATTACAGGGAGAGACCCAGTACTTC
CASSLGLAGLQGETQYF
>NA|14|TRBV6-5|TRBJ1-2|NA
TGTGCCAGCAGTTACGGCCCGTGGCAGGGTGGCTACACCTTC
CASSYGPWQGGYTF
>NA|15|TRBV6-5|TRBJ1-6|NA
TGTGCCAGCAGTTACGGGCAGGGTTATAATTCACCCCTCCACTTT
CASSYGQGYNSPLHF
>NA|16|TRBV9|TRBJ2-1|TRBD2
TGTGCCAGCAGCCCCCAAGGCGGGAGTGTCGGCAATGAGCAGTTCTTC
CASSPQGGSVGNEQFF
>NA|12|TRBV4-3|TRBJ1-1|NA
TGCGCCAGCAGCCTTAGGAACACTGAAGCTTTCTTT
CASSLRNTEAFF